The entry below gives a single TCR beta chain sequence along with its context. Germline-derived CDR1 and CDR2 are KGHDR and SFDVKD. The CDR3 is 15 residues long. Trimming shortened V by 0 bases and J by 5 bases, and 9 bases separated the two germline ends. Repertoires were generated with immunoSEQ multiplex PCR, while TCRdb's copy carries only in-frame clones and drops some. The profile shows more than 70,000 clones, approximately 86% of them singletons. The data belong to a study of blood T cell repertoires in COVID-19. Study as a whole: Italy, Spain and the United States were the sources of the convalescent and acute COVID-19 samples.

The chain recombines TRBV24-1 with TRBJ2-2, with D maybe TRBD2 (6 bases). Sample: peripheral blood. This TCR came from a woman over 75 in a cohort sampled during active or convalescent COVID-19. The CDR3 loop is CATSDLLGGTGELFF. Written as DNA, the CDR3 is TGTGCCACCAGTGATTTGTTGGGGGGTACCGGGGAGCTGTTTTTT.